The 27 T cell receptor beta chains below come from one sample, sequenced in a study of T cell responses to AZD1222 COVID-19 vaccine. Method: immunoSEQ multiplex PCR; TCRdb's copy keeps in-frame clones and lacks some. This sample has around 140,000 clones, with around 89% found just once. This specimen consisted of peripheral blood, obtained on day 0 of AZD1222 vaccination. Every receptor here comes from an adult in good health.

On this clone: The sample carries other DNA sequences with the same CDR3. This chain connects TRBV7-2 to TRBJ1-3; 7 nucleotides agree with TRBD1. Losses at the gene ends were 5 bases for V and 0 bases for J; bases not matched to a gene: 4. In germline, CDR1 is SGHTA, CDR2 FQGNSA. This CDR3 region has 15 residues. The CDR3, as DNA: TGTGCCAGCAGCCCCGGGACAGCCTCTGGAAACACCATATATTTT. It specifies CASSPGTASGNTIYF.

The sample holds one count of this clone. J is TRBJ2-3 and V is TRBV5-1, with 10 bases matching TRBD2. This CDR3 comprises 18 residues. With V trimmed by 4 bases and J by 1 base, 12 bases remained unmatched. Germline values: CDR1 SGHRS, CDR2 YFSETQ. The CDR3 is CASSSTAGGPIGTDTQYF. DNA of the CDR3: TGCGCCAGCAGCAGCACAGCGGGGGGGCCTATCGGCACAGATACGCAGTATTTT.

This clone was found a few times. The chain employs TRBV13 and TRBJ1-3; D gene ambiguous. Trimming took off 5 bases at V and 3 bases at J, with 11 bases between the two ends. This CDR3 region has 14 residues. In germline, CDR1 is PRHDT, CDR2 FYEKMQ (reference sequence). This chain's CDR3 is CASSAGGDGNTIYF. The CDR3 DNA is TGTGCCAGCAGCGCCGGCGGGGATGGAAACACCATATATTTT.

The chain recombines TRBV5-4 with TRBJ1-2, with TRBD1 as a possible D gene (5 bases). With 4 bases removed from V and 7 bases from J, the gap between germline ends came to 14 bases. Germline lookup yields CDR1 SGHNT and CDR2 YYREEE (reference sequence). CDR3 length: 13 amino acids. The CDR3 loop reads CASSPTGGSGYTF. The CDR3 region has the DNA TGTGCCAGCAGCCCCACAGGAGGGAGTGGCTACACCTTC.

Worth noting for this clone: The same CDR3 is also encoded by other DNA sequences in this sample. CDR3 nucleotide sequence: TGTGCCAGCAGTTACTCAACAGGGTACGGCTACACCTTC. Its translation is CASSYSTGYGYTF. The rearrangement joins TRBV6-5 to TRBJ1-2; tentative D call: TRBD1 (6 bases). Trimming shortened V by 0 bases and J by 8 bases, and 10 bases separated the two germline ends. Germline CDR1 is MNHEY and CDR2 is SVGAGI. CDR3 length: 13 amino acids.

The chain recombines TRBV19 with TRBJ1-5; TRBD1 aligns across 9 bases. CDR3 length equals 15 residues. Looked up from germline, CDR1 is LNHDA and CDR2 is SQIVND (reference sequence). Losses at the gene ends were 6 bases for V and 1 base for J; bases not matched to a gene: 4. The CDR3, as DNA: TGTGCCAGTAGAAGGACAGGGGTAAGCAATCAGCCCCAGCATTTT. This codes for CASRRTGVSNQPQHF.

The chain employs TRBV6-2 or TRBV6-3 and TRBJ2-3; D is undetermined. Trimming cost V 6 bases and J 4 bases, with 8 bases left between them. Germline V gene sequence: CDR1 MNHEY, CDR2 SVGEGT. The CDR3 length is 12 residues. The CDR3 reads CASSLSPDTQYF. For the CDR3, the DNA is TGTGCCAGCAGCCTATCCCCAGATACGCAGTATTTT.

V gene TRBV4-1 combines with J gene TRBJ2-2; TRBD1 agrees at 8 bases. The junction had 8 bases not matched to a gene; V was cut back by 1 base and J by 7 bases. This CDR3 is built from 16 residues. Germline V gene lookup returns CDR1 MGHRA and CDR2 YSYEKL. This CDR3 reads CASSQVPGGRVGELFF. DNA for the CDR3: TGCGCCAGCAGCCAAGTTCCAGGGGGCAGGGTCGGGGAGCTGTTTTTT.

V gene TRBV3-1 (or the pseudogene TRBV3-2) combines with J gene TRBJ2-5; the D gene is possibly TRBD1 (5 bases). The germline gives CDR1 LGHDT, CDR2 YNNKEL (reference sequence). Trimming took 0 bases from V and 2 from J, leaving 22 bases between them. The CDR3 runs to 19 residues. As DNA, the CDR3 is TGTGCCAGCAGCCAAGAAATCGTTCTGGCAGCGTCAGGGCAAGAGACCCAGTACTTC. Encoded protein: CASSQEIVLAASGQETQYF.

The rearrangement uses TRBV4-1 and TRBJ2-1; D remains ambiguous. V dropped 4 bases and J dropped 8 bases, with 15 bases sitting between them. CDR1 and CDR2 from the germline V gene are MGHRA and YSYEKL. The CDR3 spans 14 residues. CDR3 amino acids: CASSLPVRSDEQFF. The DNA of the CDR3 is TGCGCCAGCAGCCTTCCCGTGAGAAGCGATGAGCAGTTCTTC.

The chain links TRBV30 to TRBJ1-2; D gene unclear. CDR3 length: 11 residues. Germline V gene lookup returns CDR1 GTSNPN and CDR2 SVGIG (reference sequence). The chain's CDR3 is CAFQANYGYTF. The DNA for the CDR3 is TGTGCTTTTCAGGCGAACTATGGCTACACCTTC.

The rearrangement uses TRBV5-5 and TRBJ2-1, with 7 bases aligning to TRBD2. The J segment lost 9 bases and the V segment lost 5 bases, leaving 17 bases of the junction unmatched. In germline, CDR1 is SGHKS, CDR2 YYEKEE (reference sequence). This CDR3 region has 16 residues. CDR3 loop: CASSPPWAGVRGEQFF. The CDR3 nucleotides read TGTGCCAGCAGTCCGCCCTGGGCGGGAGTGCGTGGTGAGCAGTTCTTC.

The J gene is TRBJ2-2, the V gene TRBV5-1; a weak D match, TRBD1 (6 bases). The CDR3 spans 16 residues. Looked up from germline, CDR1 is SGHRS and CDR2 is YFSETQ. V was shortened by 3 bases and J by 5 bases, with 17 bases between the two germline ends. This CDR3 reads CASSSPGLGATGELFF. CDR3 DNA: TGCGCCAGCAGCTCTCCTGGATTGGGGGCAACCGGGGAGCTGTTTTTT.

The genes are TRBV27 and TRBJ2-6; D tentatively fits TRBD1 or TRBD2 (6 bases each). Germline lookup yields CDR1 MNHEY and CDR2 SMNVEV (reference sequence). The CDR3 totals 17 residues. Trimming shortened V by 4 bases and J by 0 bases, and 13 bases separated the two germline ends. CDR3 nucleotides: TGTGCCAGCAGTTCCTGGGGGGCGAACTCTGGGGCCAACGTCCTGACTTTC. Protein sequence: CASSSWGANSGANVLTF.

The chain carries TRBV11-1 and TRBJ2-5; a possible D gene is TRBD2 (6 bases). The CDR3 totals 14 residues. From germline, CDR1 is SGHAT and CDR2 FQDESV (reference sequence). Trimming stripped 5 bases from V and 1 base from J, with 11 bases between. The CDR3 protein is CASSPWTTQETQYF. DNA for the CDR3: TGTGCCAGCAGCCCTTGGACTACCCAAGAGACCCAGTACTTC. The entire variable domain, with the rest obtained from reference TRBV11-1 and TRBJ2-5, is as follows: EAEVAQSPRYKITEKSQAVAFWCDPISGHATLYWYRQILGQGPELLVQFQDESVVDDSQLPKDRFSAERLKGVDSTLKIQPAELGDSAMYLCASSPWTTQETQYFGPGTRLLVL.

The chain recombines TRBV11-2 with TRBJ2-2; maybe TRBD1 (5 bases). This CDR3 contains 15 residues. Germline V gives CDR1 SGHAT, CDR2 FQNNGV. V dropped 2 bases and J dropped 3 bases, with 10 bases sitting between them. The CDR3 DNA sequence: TGTGCCAGCAGCTTATCCAGGGTGGACACCGGGGAGCTGTTTTTT. Translating gives CASSLSRVDTGELFF.

This chain connects TRBV30 to TRBJ1-4; TRBD1 is a possible D gene (5 bases). This CDR3 has 11 residues. CDR1 is GTSNPN, CDR2 SVGIG, per germline (reference sequence). CDR3 amino acids: CVGQGYEKLFF. The CDR3, as DNA: TGTGTTGGTCAGGGTTATGAAAAACTGTTTTTT.

V is TRBV5-1 and J is TRBJ2-3; D unresolved. Germline V lookup: CDR1 SGHRS, CDR2 YFSETQ. Between the trimmed V and J ends, which lost 4 bases and 0 bases, there was a span of 12 bases. The CDR3 is 15 residues long. CDR3 in amino acids: CASSRAGPSTDTQYF. CDR3 nucleotide sequence: TGCGCCAGCAGCAGGGCCGGTCCTAGCACAGATACGCAGTATTTT.

This clone was recorded a few times. V and J are TRBV7-6 and TRBJ1-1, with D uncertain. Between the trimmed V and J ends, which lost 1 base and 7 bases, there was a span of 13 bases. The CDR3 contains 14 residues. In germline, CDR1 is SGHVS, CDR2 FNYEAQ. This chain's CDR3 is CASSLEGGRGEAFF. The CDR3 DNA reads TGTGCCAGCAGCTTAGAAGGTGGACGGGGTGAAGCTTTCTTT.

This chain uses TRBV2 with TRBJ2-6; D not certain. Germline CDR1 is SNHLY and CDR2 is FYNNEI. This CDR3 spans 13 amino acids. With 4 bases removed from V and 0 bases from J, the gap between germline ends came to 1 base. Written as DNA, the CDR3 is TGTGCCAGCAGTGTCTCTGGGGCCAACGTCCTGACTTTC. Protein product: CASSVSGANVLTF.

The chain couples TRBV30 to TRBJ1-2; D ambiguous. This CDR3 comprises 11 residues. V was clipped by 2 bases and J by 8 bases, with 9 bases between them. Germline lookup yields CDR1 GTSNPN and CDR2 SVGIG (reference sequence). CDR3 residues: CAWSLARGYTF. The DNA for the CDR3 is TGTGCCTGGAGTTTGGCACGAGGCTACACCTTC.

This sequence joins TRBV28 and TRBJ2-7; 9 positions agree with TRBD2. CDR1 and CDR2 from the germline V gene are MDHEN and SYDVKM. Unmatched junction bases numbered 13, after V lost 4 bases and J lost 3 bases. This CDR3 is 17 amino acids long. The CDR3, as DNA: TGTGCCAGCAGTTCCCTCGGGGCGGGAGGGCTCCTCTACGAGCAGTACTTC. Translating it yields CASSSLGAGGLLYEQYF.

This clone was seen a single time. J is TRBJ2-1 and V is TRBV19; TRBD2 agrees at 9 bases. V was clipped by 1 base and J by 2 bases; unmatched bases: 9. The CDR3 sequence is 18 residues long. CDR1 is LNHDA and CDR2 is SQIVND in the germline V gene (reference sequence). The CDR3 DNA sequence: TGTGCCAGTAGTATAGCGTCCAGGCGGGAGGGCCCCTACAATGAGCAGTTCTTC. Translated: CASSIASRREGPYNEQFF.

V usage is TRBV6-5 and J usage is TRBJ1-2; 12 positions agree with TRBD1. CDR3 size: 16 residues. V lost 0 bases and J lost 4; bases outside the gene matches: 3. Germline V gives CDR1 MNHEY, CDR2 SVGAGI. In DNA, the CDR3 is TGTGCCAGCAGTTACTCGGGACAGGGGGCGACCTATGGCTACACCTTC. Its protein product is CASSYSGQGATYGYTF.

This rearrangement joins TRBV9 to TRBJ2-1; 11 bases agree with TRBD1. The ends lost 4 bases at V and 9 bases at J; junction bases unmatched: 12. There are 16 residues in the CDR3. In germline, CDR1 is SGDLS, CDR2 YYNGEE. The chain's CDR3 is CASSLNRDRGSGEQFF. CDR3 sequence (DNA): TGTGCCAGCAGCCTTAACCGGGACAGGGGGTCGGGTGAGCAGTTCTTC.

V is TRBV7-9 and J is TRBJ1-1; no reliable D call. CDR3 length: 12 residues. V was pared by 5 bases and J by 4 bases, with 8 bases between. Per germline, CDR1 SEHNR and CDR2 FQNEAQ (reference sequence). CDR3 amino acids: CASSPRSTEAFF. The CDR3 DNA sequence: TGTGCCAGCAGCCCCCGCTCCACTGAAGCTTTCTTT.

The chain combines TRBV7-9 with TRBJ2-5; D remains unclear. V was clipped by 3 bases and J by 4 bases, with 9 bases between them. CDR1 and CDR2 (germline): SEHNR, FQNEAQ (reference sequence). The CDR3 has 13 residues. The CDR3: CASSFVGIETQYF. In DNA, the CDR3 is TGTGCCAGCAGCTTCGTGGGGATAGAGACCCAGTACTTC.